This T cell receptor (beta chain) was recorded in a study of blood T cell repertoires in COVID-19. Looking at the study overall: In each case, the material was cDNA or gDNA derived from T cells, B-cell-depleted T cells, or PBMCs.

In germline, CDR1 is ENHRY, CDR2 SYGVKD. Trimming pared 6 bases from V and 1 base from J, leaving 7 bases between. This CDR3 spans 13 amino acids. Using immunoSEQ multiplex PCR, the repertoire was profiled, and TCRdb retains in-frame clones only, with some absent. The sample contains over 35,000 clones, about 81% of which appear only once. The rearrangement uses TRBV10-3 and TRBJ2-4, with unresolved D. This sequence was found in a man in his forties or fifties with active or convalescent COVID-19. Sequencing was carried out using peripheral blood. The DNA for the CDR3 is TGTGCCATCAGCCCCTATGCCAAAAACATTCAGTACTTC. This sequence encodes CAISPYAKNIQYF.